Included here is one T cell receptor beta chain sequence, with context. The data were taken from a study of blood T cells in healthy people across ages. Then a second PCR, running roughly 7 to 11 cycles, was carried out with a sample-barcoded 5' primer and a J-beta primer mix. TCRdb ran MiXCR on the 5' RACE reads and lists one entry per CDR3 protein. In the table there are hundreds of thousands of distinct CDR3 sequences, approximately 49% of which are singletons. Trimming took 6 bases from V and 3 from J; bases not matched to a gene: 5. This CDR3 is 14 amino acids long. This sequence was found in a young man in good health. Sequenced material: blood. The chain joins TRBV12-3 or TRBV12-4 to TRBJ1-5; 7 bases are a match to TRBD1. The CDR3 loop reads CASSRGQANQPQHF. CDR3 coding DNA: TGTGCCAGCAGCCGCGGACAGGCCAATCAGCCCCAGCATTTT.